Listed here are 21 T cell receptor beta chains from one sample, sequenced in a study of T cell repertoires in cytomegalovirus infection. TCRdb reanalysed the reads using MiXCR and keeps one entry per CDR3 protein. The sample holds hundreds of thousands of distinct CDR3 sequences, about a tenth seen once. Material for sequencing was PBMCs. The receptors were sampled from a human donor in good health (CMV status not recorded). Some clones in this sample may be carry-over from other donors' samples.

Notes on this clonotype: One base away lies a much larger clone, so this may be a sequencing read error. The chain links TRBV5-5 to TRBJ2-7, with a possible D match to TRBD1 (6 bases). V was cut by 3 bases and J by 2 bases, with 12 bases left in between. The length of the CDR3 is 14 residues. The germline V gene encodes CDR1 SGHKS and CDR2 YYEKEE (reference sequence). CDR3 coding DNA: TGTGCCAGCAGCTCGGAGACAGGAACCTACGAGCAGTACGTC. This translates into CASSSETGTYEQYV.

V usage is TRBV5-5 and J usage is TRBJ2-1; D call uncertain. Trimming cost V 3 bases and J 4 bases, with 14 bases left between them. Germline V gene sequence: CDR1 SGHKS, CDR2 YYEKEE (reference sequence). The CDR3 runs 15 residues. CDR3 sequence (DNA): TGTGCCAGCAGCTCACTACGAGTCCCGTACAATGAGCAGTTCTTC. It codes for CASSSLRVPYNEQFF.

A word on this clonotype: A read error may be the cause here, since a much bigger clone is one base away. The genes are TRBV19 and TRBJ2-6; D may be TRBD1 (6 bases). CDR1 is LNHDA, CDR2 SQIVND, per germline (reference sequence). The CDR3 totals 16 residues. CDR3 in DNA: TGTGCCCGTAGTACGACAGGTCGCTCTGGGGCCAACGTCCTGACTTTC. Translating gives CARSTTGRSGANVLTF.

There are many counts of this clonotype. The CDR3 DNA sequence: TGTGCCAGCAGACCCTCGGGGGGCCAGGAAGAGCAGTTCTTC. It yields the protein CASRPSGGQEEQFF. V is TRBV28 and J is TRBJ2-1, with D perhaps matching TRBD2 (7 bases). This CDR3 is built from 14 residues. Trimming left V 6 bases short and J 10 bases short, with 19 bases between. Germline CDR1 MDHEN, CDR2 SYDVKM.

The rearrangement uses TRBV9 and TRBJ1-1, with 8 bases that match TRBD1. Unmatched junction bases numbered 8, after V lost 1 base and J lost 6 bases. CDR1 and CDR2 from the germline V gene are SGDLS and YYNGEE. This CDR3 comprises 15 residues. DNA for the CDR3: TGTGCCAGCAGCGTACCTCAGGGGGCATCGGCTGAAGCTTTCTTT. The encoded protein is CASSVPQGASAEAFF.

There are many counts of this clonotype. V gene TRBV7-8 combines with J gene TRBJ2-5; 11 nucleotides align to TRBD2. V lost 5 bases and J lost 0; bases outside the gene matches: 2. This CDR3 is 15 amino acids long. Germline V gene data show CDR1 as SGHVS and CDR2 as FQNEAQ. The CDR3 sequence: CASSQTSGDQETQYF. In DNA form, the CDR3 reads TGTGCCAGCAGCCAGACTAGCGGGGACCAAGAGACCCAGTACTTC.

This clonotype was recorded at least ten times. The V and J genes are TRBV28 and TRBJ2-1, with 7 bases aligning to TRBD2. The junction had 4 bases not matched to a gene; V was cut back by 3 bases and J by 2 bases. The CDR3 is 15 amino acids. Germline CDR1 MDHEN, CDR2 SYDVKM. CDR3 region: CASSFTGGPYNEQFF. The DNA for the CDR3 is TGTGCCAGCAGTTTTACGGGGGGACCCTACAATGAGCAGTTCTTC.

At least ten counts were recorded for this clonotype. V and J are TRBV10-3 and TRBJ2-3; possibly TRBD1 for D (5 bases). The V gene's germline CDR1 is ENHRY and CDR2 SYGVKD. Trimming took off 6 bases at V and 2 bases at J, with 6 bases between the two ends. The CDR3 runs 12 residues. The CDR3 region has the DNA TGTGCCATCAGGGACAACACAGATACGCAGTATTTT. This codes for CAIRDNTDTQYF.

The gene calls are TRBV29-1 and TRBJ1-2; TRBD1 matches at 7 bases. With 6 bases clipped from V and 7 bases from J, the junction kept 8 bases outside the gene matches. This CDR3 region has 12 residues. Looked up from germline, CDR1 is SQVTM and CDR2 is ANQGSEA. CDR3 sequence: CSVADRVGGYTF. The DNA of the CDR3 is TGCAGCGTCGCCGACAGGGTTGGTGGCTACACCTTC.

In this sample, this clonotype turned up many times. The chain links TRBV28 to TRBJ1-1; D is possibly TRBD1 (6 bases). There are 13 residues in the CDR3. Per germline, CDR1 MDHEN and CDR2 SYDVKM. Between the trimmed V and J ends, which lost 10 bases and 3 bases, there was a span of 15 bases. CDR3 DNA: TGTGCCAACCGAAGGGGGGGGGACACTGAAGCTTTCTTT. This codes for CANRRGGDTEAFF.

The sample holds many counts of this clonotype. V and J are TRBV7-2 and TRBJ1-6, with 9 bases fitting TRBD1. The CDR3 spans 14 residues. CDR1 and CDR2 from the germline V gene are SGHTA and FQGNSA. J gave up 8 bases and V 4 bases, and 3 bases lay outside the gene matches. The CDR3 DNA sequence: TGTGCCAGCAGCTCTGGACAGGGGTATTCACCCCTCCACTTT. Residues: CASSSGQGYSPLHF.

This clonotype was counted ten times or more. This chain connects TRBV7-2 to TRBJ2-5, with D perhaps TRBD1 or TRBD2 (7 bases each). This CDR3 contains 15 residues. V lost 4 bases to trimming and J lost 4 bases, with 16 bases between them. Germline V gives CDR1 SGHTA, CDR2 FQGNSA. Here the CDR3 DNA reads TGTGCCAGCAGCTCTTCGACAGGGAGGGGAGAGACCCAGTACTTC. Translating it yields CASSSSTGRGETQYF. Variable domain in full (rest from reference TRBV7-2 and TRBJ2-5): GAGVSQSPSNKVTEKGKDVELRCDPISGHTALYWYRQSLGQGLEFLIYFQGNSAPDKSGLPSDRFSAERTGGSVSTLTIQRTQQEDSAVYLCASSSSTGRGETQYFGPGTRLLVL.

This clonotype was detected many times. V and J are TRBV7-2 and TRBJ1-3; TRBD1 matches at 10 bases. CDR1 and CDR2 (germline): SGHTA, FQGNSA. Losses at the gene ends were 5 bases for V and 7 bases for J; bases not matched to a gene: 11. The CDR3 is made up of 16 amino acids. The CDR3 protein is CASSTLTGGGGNTIYF. The CDR3 region has the DNA TGTGCCAGCAGCACATTGACAGGGGGCGGTGGTAACACCATATATTTT.

This clonotype was counted ten times or more. The chain uses TRBV27 and TRBJ2-1, with unresolved D. This CDR3 spans 13 amino acids. Trimming removed 5 bases at V and 5 bases at J, with 10 bases between. Germline V gene lookup returns CDR1 MNHEY and CDR2 SMNVEV (reference sequence). The CDR3 spells CASSGDTDNEQFF. The DNA of the CDR3 is TGTGCCAGCAGTGGCGATACCGACAATGAGCAGTTCTTC.

DNA of the CDR3: TGTGCCAGCACCCCGGCGTGGGCAGATACGCAGTATTTT. The encoded protein is CASTPAWADTQYF. V usage is TRBV7-2 and J usage is TRBJ2-3; D unresolved. The CDR3 covers 13 residues. V shed 7 bases and J shed 4 bases, with 12 bases lying between them. CDR1 and CDR2 from the germline V gene are SGHTA and FQGNSA.

This clonotype occurred many times. The chain uses TRBV28 and TRBJ1-2; tentative D call: TRBD1 (6 bases). There are 14 residues in the CDR3. Per germline, CDR1 MDHEN and CDR2 SYDVKM. V was trimmed by 3 bases and J by 6 bases, leaving 14 bases between them. CDR3 region: CASSFSSGGNGYTF. The CDR3, as DNA: TGTGCCAGCAGTTTCTCCTCCGGGGGCAATGGCTACACCTTC.

This rearrangement joins TRBV15 to TRBJ2-6; tentative D call: TRBD1 (6 bases). Germline V gene data show CDR1 as LNHNV and CDR2 as YYDKDF (reference sequence). The CDR3 consists of 18 residues. The V end was cut by 0 bases, the J end by 0 bases, with 12 bases between. The CDR3 spells CATSRDMGTTSGANVLTF. The CDR3 DNA reads TGTGCCACCAGCAGAGATATGGGGACAACCTCTGGGGCCAACGTCCTGACTTTC.

This clonotype was counted ten times or more. The chain combines TRBV6-5 with TRBJ2-1; 9 bases match TRBD2. The germline CDR1 and CDR2 sequences are MNHEY and SVGAGI. Germline trimming cut 2 bases from V and 3 bases from J; bases unmatched to any gene: 11. The CDR3 sequence is 18 residues long. The CDR3 here is CASSYHPRGGSFYNEQFF. CDR3 nucleotide sequence: TGTGCCAGCAGTTACCACCCGCGGGGGGGAAGTTTCTACAATGAGCAGTTCTTC.

This clonotype came up many times. This chain uses TRBV7-6 with TRBJ2-7; 11 positions match TRBD1. V shed 4 bases and J 1 base; nucleotides not matched to a gene: 9. CDR1 and CDR2 (germline): SGHVS, FNYEAQ. The CDR3 loop spans 17 amino acids. The CDR3 DNA sequence: TGTGCCAGCAGCTCCGGACAGGGGGCGGTTGGGTCCTACGAGCAGTACTTC. Its protein product is CASSSGQGAVGSYEQYF.

The V call is TRBV19, the J call TRBJ2-1, with 9 bases identical to TRBD2. The V segment lost 6 bases and the J segment 8 bases; nucleotides outside the gene matches: 8. The CDR3 is 14 residues long. Germline assignment: CDR1 LNHDA and CDR2 SQIVND (reference sequence). Here the CDR3 DNA reads TGTGCCAGTAGCGCCAGCGGGGGGCCGTATGAGCAGTTCTTC. Translating gives CASSASGGPYEQFF.

A few counts support this clonotype. This chain uses TRBV2 with TRBJ1-5; the D gene is possibly TRBD1 (5 bases). The ends were cut back, 7 bases at V and 11 bases at J, with 24 bases in the middle. The germline V gene has CDR1 SNHLY and CDR2 FYNNEI. The CDR3 spans 15 residues. CDR3 nucleotide sequence: TGTGCCAGCACCTATACCGACAGTACGAAAGGTGCCCAGCATTTT. Protein sequence: CASTYTDSTKGAQHF.